Below are 22 T cell receptor beta chains sequenced from a single sample in a study of control samples from healthy donors and cancer patients. Assay used: immunoSEQ multiplex PCR; TCRdb lists only in-frame clones, some missing. The sample comprises more than 50,000 clones, over 75% of which are singletons, and 4.5% to 7% rests with the top ten. The sequencing sample was made of blood. The source is a man in his forties or fifties in good health.

J is TRBJ2-2 and V is TRBV9, with a possible D match to TRBD2 (5 bases). V shed 7 bases and J shed 1 base, with 11 bases lying between them. The CDR3 runs to 14 residues. The germline CDR1 and CDR2 sequences are SGDLS and YYNGEE. DNA for the CDR3: TGTGCCAGCGCCGGGGAGCTGAACACCGGGGAGCTGTTTTTT. Protein product: CASAGELNTGELFF.

This chain connects TRBV9 to TRBJ2-3; tentative D call: TRBD1 (7 bases). This CDR3 has 18 amino acids. Trimming took 1 base from V and 3 from J, leaving 21 bases between them. Per the germline V gene, CDR1 is SGDLS and CDR2 is YYNGEE. The CDR3 sequence is CASSVFPTSEGATDTQYF. In DNA form, the CDR3 reads TGTGCCAGCAGCGTATTCCCCACATCGGAGGGGGCGACAGATACGCAGTATTTT.

CDR3 DNA: TGTGCCAGCAGCGCGGGACTAGCGGGAGCTGGAGAGACCCAGTACTTC. Translation: CASSAGLAGAGETQYF. The genes are TRBV9 and TRBJ2-5; 14 nucleotides line up with TRBD2. The CDR3 runs 16 residues. Looked up from germline, CDR1 is SGDLS and CDR2 is YYNGEE. With V trimmed by 3 bases and J by 4 bases, 5 bases remained unmatched.

This chain links TRBV3-1 (or the pseudogene TRBV3-2) with TRBJ2-2; D remains unclear. Germline assignment: CDR1 LGHDT and CDR2 YNNKEL (reference sequence). The CDR3 has 14 amino acids. V shed 4 bases and J shed 3 bases, with 9 bases lying between them. The CDR3 nucleotides read TGTGCCAGCAGCCCCCCCGGCGACACCGGGGAGCTGTTTTTT. It is translated as CASSPPGDTGELFF.

The chain has TRBV5-5 and TRBJ1-1, with TRBD1 as a possible D gene (5 bases). V gave up 4 bases and J gave up 3 bases, with 16 bases separating them. CDR1 and CDR2 (germline): SGHKS, YYEKEE (reference sequence). The CDR3 runs 15 residues. CDR3 residues: CASSLGQSRYTEAFF. DNA for the CDR3: TGTGCCAGCAGCCTGGGGCAGAGCCGTTACACTGAAGCTTTCTTT.

Concerning this clone: Within the sample, other DNA sequences also encode this same CDR3. The gene calls are TRBV6-5 and TRBJ1-1; the D is unclear. With 6 bases removed from V and 7 bases from J, the gap between germline ends came to 18 bases. This CDR3 comprises 14 residues. Germline V gene data show CDR1 as MNHEY and CDR2 as SVGAGI. CDR3 nucleotides: TGTGCCAGCAGCGTACAGTCAAACCCGTATGAAGCTTTCTTT. Translated, it gives CASSVQSNPYEAFF.

The gene calls are TRBV5-8 and TRBJ2-7, with unresolved D. The CDR3 totals 11 residues. Germline lookup yields CDR1 SGHTS and CDR2 YDEGEE. Trimming took 1 base from V and 5 from J, leaving 4 bases between them. The chain's CDR3 is CASSLIHEQYF. In nucleotides, the CDR3 is TGTGCCAGCAGCTTGATTCACGAGCAGTACTTC.

V and J are TRBV5-1 and TRBJ2-3; 12 bases line up with TRBD2. Unmatched junction bases numbered 3, after V lost 9 bases and J lost 1 base. The germline V gene has CDR1 SGHRS and CDR2 YFSETQ. CDR3 length: 14 amino acids. The CDR3: CATRTSGGTDTQYF. The CDR3 nucleotides are TGCGCCACCAGGACTAGCGGGGGCACAGATACGCAGTATTTT.

The chain employs TRBV29-1 and TRBJ2-2; D is perhaps TRBD1 (6 bases). This CDR3 spans 13 amino acids. V dropped 5 bases and J dropped 3 bases, with 10 bases sitting between them. CDR1 SQVTM and CDR2 ANQGSEA come from the germline V gene. CDR3 nucleotide sequence: TGCAGCGTTCAGGGACATTACACCGGGGAGCTGTTTTTT. This gives the protein CSVQGHYTGELFF.

This clone was recorded a few times. This chain joins TRBV9 and TRBJ1-5; a weak D match, TRBD1 (5 bases). This CDR3 has 14 residues. Germline CDR1 reads SGDLS; CDR2 reads YYNGEE. V was clipped by 0 bases and J by 4 bases, with 8 bases between them. The CDR3 region is CASSVGTHNQPQHF. In DNA, the CDR3 is TGTGCCAGCAGCGTAGGGACACATAATCAGCCCCAGCATTTT.

As regards this clone: Other nucleotide sequences in the sample specify the same CDR3. The chain carries TRBV16 and TRBJ1-1; D perhaps matches TRBD1 (5 bases). CDR3 length: 16 amino acids. Germline V gene data show CDR1 as KGHSY and CDR2 as FQNENV. Trimming removed 0 bases at V and 0 bases at J, with 11 bases between. DNA of the CDR3: TGTGCCAGCAGCCAATCTAGGACATACTTGAACACTGAAGCTTTCTTT. Translation gives CASSQSRTYLNTEAFF.

V and J are TRBV5-1 and TRBJ2-2, with D possibly being TRBD1 (6 bases). Germline CDR1 and CDR2: SGHRS and YFSETQ. V dropped 5 bases and J dropped 4 bases, with 18 bases sitting between them. The CDR3 spans 16 residues. The CDR3 spells CASRSPGQATTGELFF. CDR3 DNA: TGCGCCAGCAGGTCACCGGGACAAGCCACCACCGGGGAGCTGTTTTTT.

This clone was picked up one time. The chain couples TRBV5-1 to TRBJ2-3, with D unclear. The CDR3 has 13 amino acids. The germline V gene has CDR1 SGHRS and CDR2 YFSETQ. Trimming took off 4 bases at V and 4 bases at J, with 10 bases between the two ends. CDR3 sequence: CASSPGSPDTQYF. The CDR3 region has the DNA TGCGCCAGCAGCCCTGGCAGCCCAGATACGCAGTATTTT. The whole variable domain, remainder taken from reference TRBV5-1 and TRBJ2-3, is KAGVTQTPRYLIKTRGQQVTLSCSPISGHRSVSWYQQTPGQGLQFLFEYFSETQRNKGNFPGRFSGRQFSNSRSEMNVSTLELGDSALYLCASSPGSPDTQYFGPGTRLTVL.

The chain employs TRBV6-5 and TRBJ2-7; D is possibly TRBD2 (6 bases). The CDR3 runs to 14 residues. The germline gives CDR1 MNHEY, CDR2 SVGAGI. With 1 base removed from V and 3 bases from J, the gap between germline ends came to 10 bases. The CDR3 DNA reads as TGTGCCAGCAGTTACTTCTACGGGAGCTACGAGCAGTACTTC. As protein: CASSYFYGSYEQYF.

The chain uses TRBV19 and TRBJ1-1, with 10 bases identical to TRBD1. The CDR3 is made up of 17 amino acids. V shed 4 bases, J shed 3 bases, and the junction held 11 bases outside the gene matches. Germline V gives CDR1 LNHDA, CDR2 SQIVND (reference sequence). The CDR3 is CASSRLRDRGMDTEAFF. The CDR3 nucleotides are TGTGCCAGTAGTAGACTCCGGGACAGGGGAATGGACACTGAAGCTTTCTTT. Supplemented by reference TRBV19 and TRBJ1-1, the full variable domain reads DGGITQSPKYLFRKEGQNVTLSCEQNLNHDAMYWYRQDPGQGLRLIYYSQIVNDFQKGDIAEGYSVSREKKESFPLTVTSAQKNPTAFYLCASSRLRDRGMDTEAFFGQGTRLTVV.

V and J are TRBV7-2 and TRBJ1-6, with D perhaps matching TRBD1 (6 bases). This CDR3 comprises 13 residues. The V gene lost 4 bases and the J gene lost 7 bases, with 8 bases spanning the gap. Germline V gene sequence: CDR1 SGHTA, CDR2 FQGNSA. The CDR3 loop reads CASSSDRNSPLHF. The CDR3 DNA is TGTGCCAGCAGCTCCGACAGGAATTCACCCCTCCACTTT.

This clone turned up a few times. The rearrangement joins TRBV7-2 to TRBJ1-2, with 7 bases fitting TRBD1. This CDR3 contains 15 residues. Germline-derived CDR1 and CDR2 are SGHTA and FQGNSA. Trimming at V came to 4 bases and at J to 5 bases, leaving 10 bases not matched to a gene. CDR3 coding DNA: TGTGCCAGCAGCTCGAGACAGGGCGCTCCTTATGGCTACACCTTC. It encodes CASSSRQGAPYGYTF.

The chain combines TRBV11-3 with TRBJ2-1; 12 bases align to TRBD2. The V segment lost 5 bases and the J segment 7 bases; nucleotides outside the gene matches: 9. Germline CDR1 is SGHNT and CDR2 is YENEEA. The CDR3 runs 16 residues. CDR3 sequence (DNA): TGTGCCAGCAGCCCCGGACTAGCGGGACGGGGGAATGAGCAGTTCTTC. It yields the protein CASSPGLAGRGNEQFF.

This clone occurred a few times. This sequence joins TRBV5-1 and TRBJ2-2; D is perhaps TRBD1 (6 bases). Germline-derived CDR1 and CDR2 are SGHRS and YFSETQ. V was pared by 0 bases and J by 5 bases, with 11 bases between. The CDR3 contains 15 residues. CDR3 in amino acids: CASSLETGVTGELFF. CDR3 nucleotide sequence: TGCGCCAGCAGCTTGGAGACAGGCGTAACCGGGGAGCTGTTTTTT.

This chain joins TRBV28 and TRBJ2-2; 11 bases agree with TRBD2. This CDR3 spans 17 amino acids. V was clipped by 9 bases and J by 0 bases; unmatched bases: 9. The V gene's germline CDR1 is MDHEN and CDR2 SYDVKM. This CDR3 reads CASGGTSGRANTGELFF. The CDR3 nucleotides read TGTGCCAGTGGAGGGACTAGCGGACGCGCGAACACCGGGGAGCTGTTTTTT.

The J gene is TRBJ2-3, the V gene TRBV12-3 or TRBV12-4; D remains ambiguous. V was pared by 0 bases and J by 4 bases, with 2 bases between. The CDR3 runs 12 residues. The CDR3 DNA is TGTGCCAGCAGTTTAGCTGCAGATACGCAGTATTTT. The encoded protein is CASSLAADTQYF.

The chain uses TRBV11-3 and TRBJ1-1; 7 bases line up with TRBD1. The CDR3 has 11 amino acids. CDR1 is SGHNT, CDR2 YENEEA, per germline. V dropped 4 bases and J dropped 11; count of bases not matched to a gene: 4. Here the CDR3 DNA reads TGTGCCAGCAGCTCACAGGGGCCGGCTTTCTTT. Encoded protein: CASSSQGPAFF.